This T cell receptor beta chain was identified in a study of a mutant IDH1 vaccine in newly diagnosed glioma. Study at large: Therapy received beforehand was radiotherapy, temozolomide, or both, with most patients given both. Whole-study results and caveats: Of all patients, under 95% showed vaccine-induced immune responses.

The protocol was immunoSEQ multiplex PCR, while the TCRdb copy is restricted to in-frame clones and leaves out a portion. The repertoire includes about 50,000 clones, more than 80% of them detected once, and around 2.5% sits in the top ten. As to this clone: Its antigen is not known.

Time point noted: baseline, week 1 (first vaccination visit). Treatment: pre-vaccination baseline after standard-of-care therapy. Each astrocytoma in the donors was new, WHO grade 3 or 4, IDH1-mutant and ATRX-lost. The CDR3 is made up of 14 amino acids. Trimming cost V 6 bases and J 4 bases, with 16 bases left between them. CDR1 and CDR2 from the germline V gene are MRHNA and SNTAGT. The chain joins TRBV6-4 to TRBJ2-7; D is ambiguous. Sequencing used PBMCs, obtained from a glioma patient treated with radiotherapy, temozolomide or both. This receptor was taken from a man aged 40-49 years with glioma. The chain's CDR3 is CASRSARGPYEQYF. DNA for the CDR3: TGTGCCAGCAGGTCCGCGCGCGGCCCATACGAGCAGTACTTC.